This T cell receptor (beta chain) was retrieved from a study of blood T cell repertoires in COVID-19. The protocol was immunoSEQ multiplex PCR, while the TCRdb copy is restricted to in-frame clones and leaves out a portion. The repertoire holds 150,000 to 250,000 clones, with approximately 80% as singletons. The CDR3 has 15 amino acids. V was shortened by 2 bases and J by 7 bases, with 17 bases between the two germline ends. The germline gives CDR1 SGHDN, CDR2 FVKESK. The sequenced sample was PBMCs or T cells enriched from blood (not recorded which). The clonotype comes from a man aged 35 to 55 who had recovered from COVID-19. V gene TRBV14 combines with J gene TRBJ1-2, with D maybe TRBD1 (5 bases). This chain's CDR3 is CASSQLSEGEVGYTF. The CDR3 nucleotides read TGTGCCAGCAGCCAACTTTCTGAAGGGGAGGTTGGCTACACCTTC.